Following are 8 T cell receptor beta chains from one sample sequenced in a study of T cells after yellow fever vaccination. TCRdb used MiXCR to reprocess the 5' RACE reads, holding one entry per CDR3 protein. The data show fewer than 450,000 distinct CDR3 sequences, roughly 4.3% seen once. This material consisted of PBMCs, taken 5 days after the yellow fever booster vaccination. The receptors shown here come from a man aged 18 to 30 who received the YFV17D yellow fever vaccine.

The chain joins TRBV5-1 to TRBJ1-1, with TRBD1 matching 9 bases. The CDR3 runs 15 residues. Germline V lookup: CDR1 SGHRS, CDR2 YFSETQ. With 2 bases clipped from V and 4 bases from J, the junction kept 6 bases outside the gene matches. The CDR3 nucleotides are TGCGCCAGCAGCTTAAGGACAGGGGATCTCACTGAAGCTTTCTTT. Its protein is CASSLRTGDLTEAFF.

This clonotype was seen a few times. This chain connects TRBV11-2 to TRBJ2-5; D possibly corresponds to TRBD2 (6 bases). The CDR3 spans 16 residues. Per germline, CDR1 SGHAT and CDR2 FQNNGV. Trimming removed 5 bases from V and 2 bases from J, with 18 bases in between. This chain's CDR3 is CASSRGTYGGQETQYF. DNA for the CDR3: TGTGCCAGCAGCCGGGGGACCTACGGGGGACAAGAGACCCAGTACTTC.

This clonotype was recorded many times. The V and J genes are TRBV14 and TRBJ2-3, with D unclear. V lost 0 bases, J lost 4 bases, and 11 bases lay in between. Germline CDR1 reads SGHDN; CDR2 reads FVKESK. The CDR3 length is 15 residues. This CDR3 is CASSQDVAGADTQYF. As DNA, the CDR3 is TGTGCCAGCAGCCAAGATGTGGCTGGGGCAGATACGCAGTATTTT.

The gene calls are TRBV6-1 and TRBJ1-1; perhaps TRBD1 as D (6 bases). V was cut by 2 bases and J by 2 bases, with 18 bases left in between. The CDR3 spans 17 residues. Germline assignment: CDR1 MNHNS and CDR2 SASEGT. The CDR3 loop reads CASSEFFRDKTNTEAFF. The DNA for the CDR3 is TGTGCCAGCAGTGAATTCTTCAGGGACAAAACTAACACTGAAGCTTTCTTT.

This clonotype was seen only a few times. V usage is TRBV19 and J usage is TRBJ2-2, with D perhaps matching TRBD2 (6 bases). CDR1 and CDR2 (germline): LNHDA, SQIVND (reference sequence). V gave up 6 bases and J gave up 2 bases, with 10 bases separating them. This CDR3 contains 14 residues. CDR3 loop: CASRPSVNTGELFF. DNA of the CDR3: TGTGCCAGTAGGCCTAGCGTAAACACCGGGGAGCTGTTTTTT.

The table lists this clonotype with many counts. CDR3 protein: CASAAGTSGEETQYF. CDR3 nucleotide sequence: TGCGCCAGCGCCGCCGGAACTAGCGGTGAAGAGACCCAGTACTTC. This sequence joins TRBV5-1 and TRBJ2-5, with 8 positions matching TRBD2. The CDR3 length is 15 residues. From germline, CDR1 is SGHRS and CDR2 YFSETQ. Trimming cost V 7 bases and J 3 bases; bases outside gene matches: 11.

This clonotype came up many times. This chain joins TRBV5-1 and TRBJ2-5, with D uncertain. V was cut by 0 bases and J by 4 bases, with 4 bases left in between. Germline loops: CDR1 SGHRS, CDR2 YFSETQ. The CDR3 extends over 12 amino acids. CDR3 nucleotide sequence: TGCGCCAGCAGCTTGGTTGGAGAGACCCAGTACTTC. This gives the protein CASSLVGETQYF.

The J gene is TRBJ1-2, the V gene TRBV5-5; D possibly corresponds to TRBD1 (6 bases). The ends were cut back, 5 bases at V and 2 bases at J, with 16 bases in the middle. The CDR3 is 15 amino acids. Germline V gives CDR1 SGHKS, CDR2 YYEKEE (reference sequence). This CDR3 is CASSLGRTVNYGYTF. The CDR3 DNA sequence: TGTGCCAGCAGTCTGGGGCGGACAGTGAACTATGGCTACACCTTC.